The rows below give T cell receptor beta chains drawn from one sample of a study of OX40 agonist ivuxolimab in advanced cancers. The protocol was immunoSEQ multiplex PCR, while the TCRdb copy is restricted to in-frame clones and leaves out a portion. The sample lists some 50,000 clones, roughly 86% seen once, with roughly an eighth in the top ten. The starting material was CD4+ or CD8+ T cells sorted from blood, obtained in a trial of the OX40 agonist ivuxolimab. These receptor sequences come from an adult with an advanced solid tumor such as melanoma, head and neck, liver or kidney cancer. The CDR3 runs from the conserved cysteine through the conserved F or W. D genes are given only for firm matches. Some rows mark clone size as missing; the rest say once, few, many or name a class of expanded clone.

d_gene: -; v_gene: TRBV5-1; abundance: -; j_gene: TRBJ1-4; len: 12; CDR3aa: CASSQDLEKLFF; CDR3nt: TGCGCCAGCAGCCAGGACCTTGAAAAACTGTTTTTT
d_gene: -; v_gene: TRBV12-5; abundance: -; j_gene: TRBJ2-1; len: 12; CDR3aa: CASGLVPSGLVF; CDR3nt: TGTGCTAGTGGTTTGGTACCGTCAGGGTTGGTCTTC
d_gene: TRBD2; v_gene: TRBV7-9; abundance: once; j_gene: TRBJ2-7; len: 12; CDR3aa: CASSPRGGEQYF; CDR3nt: TGTGCCAGCAGCCCGCGCGGGGGGGAGCAGTACTTC
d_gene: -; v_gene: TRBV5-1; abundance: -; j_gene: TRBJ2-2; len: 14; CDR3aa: CASTPTGPPGELFF; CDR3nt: TGCGCCAGCACTCCGACCGGACCCCCCGGGGAGCTGTTTTTT
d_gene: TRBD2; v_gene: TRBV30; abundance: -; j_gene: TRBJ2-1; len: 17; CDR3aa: CAWSLVITSGDYNEQFF; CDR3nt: TGTGCCTGGAGCCTCGTGATAACTAGCGGAGACTACAATGAGCAGTTCTTC
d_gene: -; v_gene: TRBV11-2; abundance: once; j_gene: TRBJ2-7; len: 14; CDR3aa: CASSSAGPRNEQYF; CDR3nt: TGTGCCAGCAGCTCAGCCGGGCCCCGAAACGAGCAGTACTTC
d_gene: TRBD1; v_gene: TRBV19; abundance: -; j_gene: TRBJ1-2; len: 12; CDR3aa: CASRGTGGLLTF; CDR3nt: TGTGCCAGTAGGGGCACAGGGGGCCTGCTTACCTTC
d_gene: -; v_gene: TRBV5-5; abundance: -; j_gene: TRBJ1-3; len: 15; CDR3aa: CASSLRMGSGNTIYF; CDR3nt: TGTGCCAGCAGCTTGCGGATGGGCTCTGGAAACACCATATATTTT
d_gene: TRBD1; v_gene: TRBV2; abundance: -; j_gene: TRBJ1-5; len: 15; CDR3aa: CASSSTGNPNQPQHF; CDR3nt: TGTGCCAGCAGTTCGACAGGGAATCCCAATCAGCCCCAGCATTTT
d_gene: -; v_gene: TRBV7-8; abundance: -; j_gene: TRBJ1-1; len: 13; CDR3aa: CANSALGNTEAFF; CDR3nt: TGTGCCAACAGCGCCCTCGGGAACACTGAAGCTTTCTTT
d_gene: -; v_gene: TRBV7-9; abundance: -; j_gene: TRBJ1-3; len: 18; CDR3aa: CASSLYSTTPSSGNTIYF; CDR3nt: TGTGCCAGCAGCCTTTACTCAACGACTCCGAGCTCTGGAAACACCATATATTTT
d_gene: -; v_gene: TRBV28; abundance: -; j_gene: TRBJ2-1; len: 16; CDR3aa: CASSLLGESSYNEQFF; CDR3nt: TGTGCCAGCAGCCTTCTGGGAGAGAGCTCCTACAATGAGCAGTTCTTC
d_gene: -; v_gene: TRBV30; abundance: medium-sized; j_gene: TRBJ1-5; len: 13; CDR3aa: CAWAGTENQPQHF; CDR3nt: TGTGCCTGGGCCGGGACGGAGAATCAGCCCCAGCATTTT
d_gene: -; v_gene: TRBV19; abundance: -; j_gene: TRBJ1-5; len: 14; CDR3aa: CAKTGVSSNQPQHF; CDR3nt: TGTGCAAAGACCGGGGTAAGTAGCAATCAGCCCCAGCATTTT
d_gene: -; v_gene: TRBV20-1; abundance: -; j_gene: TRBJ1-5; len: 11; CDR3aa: CSARLNQPQHF; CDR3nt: TGCAGTGCTAGACTTAATCAGCCCCAGCATTTT
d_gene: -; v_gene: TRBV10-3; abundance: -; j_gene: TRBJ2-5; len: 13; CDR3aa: CAIRGAVTKTQYF; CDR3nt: TGTGCCATCAGAGGGGCTGTAACAAAGACCCAGTACTTC
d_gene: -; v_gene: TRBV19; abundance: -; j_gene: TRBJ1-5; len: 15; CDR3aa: CATSQAHYSNQPQHF; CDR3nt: TGTGCCACTAGCCAAGCGCACTATAGCAATCAGCCCCAGCATTTT
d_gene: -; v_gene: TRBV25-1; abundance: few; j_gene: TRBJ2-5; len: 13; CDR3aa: CASSTGSIETQYF; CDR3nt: TGTGCCAGCAGTACAGGGTCTATTGAGACCCAGTACTTC
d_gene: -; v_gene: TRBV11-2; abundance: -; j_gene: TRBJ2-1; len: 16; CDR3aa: CASSLTRVGRRDEQFF; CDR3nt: TGTGCCAGCAGCTTGACCCGGGTTGGTAGGAGAGATGAGCAGTTCTTC
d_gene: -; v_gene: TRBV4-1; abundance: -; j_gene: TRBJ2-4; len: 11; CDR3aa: CASSQEDIQYF; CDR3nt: TGCGCCAGCAGCCAAGAGGACATTCAGTACTTC
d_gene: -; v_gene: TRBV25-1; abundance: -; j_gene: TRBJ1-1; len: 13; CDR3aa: CASTQGENTEAFF; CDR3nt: TGTGCCAGCACTCAGGGTGAGAACACTGAAGCTTTCTTT
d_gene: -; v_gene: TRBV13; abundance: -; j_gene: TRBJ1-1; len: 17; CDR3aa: CASSFSTGGGGGTEAFF; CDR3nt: TGTGCCAGCAGCTTTTCAACTGGGGGTGGCGGGGGCACTGAAGCTTTCTTT
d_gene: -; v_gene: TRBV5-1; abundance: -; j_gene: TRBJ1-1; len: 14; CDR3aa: CASSTTVGPTEAFF; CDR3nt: TGCGCCAGCAGCACCACAGTTGGGCCCACTGAAGCTTTCTTT
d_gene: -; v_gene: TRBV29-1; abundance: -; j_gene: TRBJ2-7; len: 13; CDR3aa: CSVSYRVAYEQYF; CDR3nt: TGCAGCGTTTCCTACAGGGTCGCGTACGAGCAGTACTTC
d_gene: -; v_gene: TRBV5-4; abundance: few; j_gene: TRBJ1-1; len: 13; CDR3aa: CASSLSSGRQAFF; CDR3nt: TGTGCCAGCAGCTTGAGCTCCGGCCGACAAGCTTTCTTT
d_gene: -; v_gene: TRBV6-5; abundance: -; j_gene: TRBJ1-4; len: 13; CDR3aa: CASSWYPAEKLFF; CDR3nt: TGTGCCAGCAGTTGGTATCCCGCAGAAAAACTGTTTTTT
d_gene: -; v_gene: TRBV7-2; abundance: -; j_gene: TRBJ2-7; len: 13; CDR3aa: CASSLGGSGEQYF; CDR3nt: TGTGCCAGCAGCTTAGGGGGTAGCGGCGAGCAGTACTTC
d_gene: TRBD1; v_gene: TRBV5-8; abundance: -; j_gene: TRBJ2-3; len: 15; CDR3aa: CASSSGQVSTDTQYF; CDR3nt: TGTGCCAGCAGCTCGGGACAGGTTTCCACAGATACGCAGTATTTT
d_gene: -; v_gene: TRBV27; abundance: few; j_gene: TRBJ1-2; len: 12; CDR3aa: CASSLGGVGYTF; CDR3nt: TGTGCCAGCAGTTTAGGAGGAGTTGGCTACACCTTC
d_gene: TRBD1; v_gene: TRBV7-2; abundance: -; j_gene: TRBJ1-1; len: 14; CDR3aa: CASSAYTRGRGAFF; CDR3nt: TGTGCCAGCAGCGCATATACCAGGGGGCGCGGAGCTTTCTTT
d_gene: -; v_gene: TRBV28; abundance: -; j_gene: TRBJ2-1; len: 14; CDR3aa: CASSRGSSGRKQFF; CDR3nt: TGTGCCAGCAGTAGGGGAAGTAGTGGGAGAAAGCAGTTCTTC
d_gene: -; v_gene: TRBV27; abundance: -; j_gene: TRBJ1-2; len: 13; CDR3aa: CASSPIPPNGYTF; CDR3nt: TGTGCCAGCAGTCCCATCCCCCCCAATGGCTACACCTTC
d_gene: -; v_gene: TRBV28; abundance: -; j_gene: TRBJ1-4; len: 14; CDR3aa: CASREGTDNEKLFF; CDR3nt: TGTGCCAGCAGGGAGGGGACCGATAATGAAAAACTGTTTTTT
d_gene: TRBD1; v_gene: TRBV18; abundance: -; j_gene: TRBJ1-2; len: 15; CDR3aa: CASSPSGTVNYGYTF; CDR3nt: TGTGCCAGCTCACCGTCCGGGACAGTTAACTATGGCTACACCTTC
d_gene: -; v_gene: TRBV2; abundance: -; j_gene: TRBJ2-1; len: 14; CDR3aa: CASSILGISNEQFF; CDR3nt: TGTGCCAGCAGTATCTTGGGTATTAGCAATGAGCAGTTCTTC
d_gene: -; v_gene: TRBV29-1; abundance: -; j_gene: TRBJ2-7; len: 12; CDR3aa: CSVRLNPYEQYF; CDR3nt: TGCAGCGTTCGGCTCAACCCCTACGAGCAGTACTTC
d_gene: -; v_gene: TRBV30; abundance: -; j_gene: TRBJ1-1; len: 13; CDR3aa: CAWSVLTGLGAFF; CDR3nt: TGTGCCTGGAGTGTACTAACGGGGTTGGGAGCTTTCTTT
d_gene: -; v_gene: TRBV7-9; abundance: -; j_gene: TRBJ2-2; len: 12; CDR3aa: CATDTWDGELFF; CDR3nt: TGTGCCACTGACACCTGGGACGGGGAGCTGTTTTTT
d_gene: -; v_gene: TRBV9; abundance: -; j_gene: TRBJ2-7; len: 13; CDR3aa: CASSSYGSYEQYF; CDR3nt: TGTGCCAGCAGCTCCTACGGCTCCTACGAGCAGTACTTC
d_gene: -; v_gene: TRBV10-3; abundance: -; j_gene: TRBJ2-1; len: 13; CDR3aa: CAISEVSYNEQFF; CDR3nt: TGTGCCATCAGTGAGGTCTCCTACAATGAGCAGTTCTTC
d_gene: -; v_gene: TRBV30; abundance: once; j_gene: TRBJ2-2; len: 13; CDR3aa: CAWSVLLAGELFF; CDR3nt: TGTGCCTGGAGTGTACTCCTAGCCGGGGAGCTGTTTTTT
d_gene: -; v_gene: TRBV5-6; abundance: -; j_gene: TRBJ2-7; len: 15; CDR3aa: CASSLPDLRGVEQYF; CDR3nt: TGTGCCAGCAGCTTGCCGGACCTCCGGGGTGTCGAGCAGTACTTC
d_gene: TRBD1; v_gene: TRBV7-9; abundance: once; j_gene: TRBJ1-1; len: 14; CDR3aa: CASSEQGANTEAFF; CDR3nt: TGTGCCAGCAGCGAACAGGGGGCGAACACTGAAGCTTTCTTT
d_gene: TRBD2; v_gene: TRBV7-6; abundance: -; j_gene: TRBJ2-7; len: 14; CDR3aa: CASSHGRGGREQYF; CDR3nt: TGTGCCAGCAGCCACGGTCGCGGGGGGCGCGAGCAGTACTTC
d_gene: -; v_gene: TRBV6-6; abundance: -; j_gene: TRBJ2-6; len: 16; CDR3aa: CASMTGPYSGANVLTF; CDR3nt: TGTGCCAGCATGACAGGCCCTTACTCTGGGGCCAACGTCCTGACTTTC
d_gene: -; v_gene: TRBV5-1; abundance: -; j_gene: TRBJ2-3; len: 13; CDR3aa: CASSPGGTDTQYF; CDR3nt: TGCGCCAGCAGCCCCGGGGGCACAGATACGCAGTATTTT
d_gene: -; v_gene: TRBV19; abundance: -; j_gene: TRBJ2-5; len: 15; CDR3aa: CASSSSGTYQETQYF; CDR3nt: TGTGCCAGTAGTTCGTCCGGGACTTACCAAGAGACCCAGTACTTC
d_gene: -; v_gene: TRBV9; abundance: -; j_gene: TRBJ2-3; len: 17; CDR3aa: CASSPLRSGGPGDTQYF; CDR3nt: TGTGCCAGCAGTCCCCTCAGGAGTGGTGGGCCGGGGGATACGCAGTATTTT
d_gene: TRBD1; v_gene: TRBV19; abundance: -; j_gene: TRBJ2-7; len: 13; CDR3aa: CASSRQGAYEQYF; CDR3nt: TGTGCCAGCTCCAGACAGGGGGCGTACGAGCAGTACTTC
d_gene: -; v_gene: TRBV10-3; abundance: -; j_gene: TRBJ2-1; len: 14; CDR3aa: CAISGDSAYNEQFF; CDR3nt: TGTGCCATCAGCGGCGACAGTGCCTACAATGAGCAGTTCTTC
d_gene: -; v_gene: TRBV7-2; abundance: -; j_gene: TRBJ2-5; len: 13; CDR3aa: CASSWPPQETQYF; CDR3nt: TGTGCCAGCAGCTGGCCCCCCCAAGAGACCCAGTACTTC
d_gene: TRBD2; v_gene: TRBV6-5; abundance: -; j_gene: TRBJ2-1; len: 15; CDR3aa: CASSRSGSSYNEQFF; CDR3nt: TGTGCCAGCAGTCGTAGCGGGAGCTCCTACAATGAGCAGTTCTTC
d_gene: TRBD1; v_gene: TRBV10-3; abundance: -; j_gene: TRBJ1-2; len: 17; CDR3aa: CAISESPRPTGTYGYTF; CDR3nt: TGTGCCATCAGTGAGTCCCCTAGACCGACAGGGACCTATGGCTACACCTTC
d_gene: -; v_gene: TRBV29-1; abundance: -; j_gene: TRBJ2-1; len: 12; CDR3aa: CSVRGTYNEQFF; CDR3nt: TGCAGCGTTAGGGGAACCTACAATGAGCAGTTCTTC
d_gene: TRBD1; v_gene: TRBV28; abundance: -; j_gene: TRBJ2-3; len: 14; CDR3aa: CASRPGGGTDTQYF; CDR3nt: TGTGCCAGCAGGCCAGGGGGAGGCACAGATACGCAGTATTTT
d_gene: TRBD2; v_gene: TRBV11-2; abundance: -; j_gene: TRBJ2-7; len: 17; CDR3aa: CASSLETLAGTTYEQYF; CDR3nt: TGTGCCAGCAGCTTAGAGACCCTAGCGGGAACCACCTACGAGCAGTACTTC
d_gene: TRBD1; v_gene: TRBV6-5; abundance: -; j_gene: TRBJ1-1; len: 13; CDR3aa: CASRDRSNTEAFF; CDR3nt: TGTGCCAGCAGGGACAGGTCGAACACTGAAGCTTTCTTT
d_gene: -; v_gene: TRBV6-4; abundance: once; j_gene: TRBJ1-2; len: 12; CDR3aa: CASRDLNYGYTF; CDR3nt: TGTGCCAGCCGGGACCTTAACTATGGCTACACCTTC
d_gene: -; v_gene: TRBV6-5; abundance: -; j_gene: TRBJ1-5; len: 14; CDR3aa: CATKKPRRDQPQHF; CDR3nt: TGTGCCACTAAGAAACCCCGTCGCGATCAGCCCCAGCATTTT
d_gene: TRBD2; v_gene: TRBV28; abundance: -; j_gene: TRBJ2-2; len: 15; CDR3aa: CASRTSGINTGELFF; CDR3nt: TGTGCCAGCAGGACTAGCGGGATCAACACCGGGGAGCTGTTTTTT